This TCR beta chain was identified during a study of CD8 T cells in Susac syndrome. Trimming took 6 bases from V and 6 from J; bases not matched to a gene: 4. Germline CDR1 reads SQVTM; CDR2 reads ANQGSEA. The CDR3 covers 13 residues. Reverse transcription used roughly 0.5 to 1 ug RNA and random hexamers. TCRdb independently ran MiXCR on the immunoSEQ multiplex PCR reads; one entry per CDR3 protein. The repertoire consists of some 120,000 distinct CDR3 sequences, with roughly 94% occurring once and the leading ten covering around 0.12%. The gene calls are TRBV29-1 and TRBJ2-5; 13 nucleotides line up with TRBD2. The clonotype was recovered from a human donor with multiple sclerosis. Sequencing was carried out using CD4+ T cells from PBMCs. As DNA, the CDR3 is TGCAGCGTAGCGACTAGCGGGAGGCAGACCCAGTACTTC. This gives the protein CSVATSGRQTQYF.